A selection of T cell receptor beta chains follows, all from one sample in a study of control samples from healthy donors and cancer patients. Profiling relied on immunoSEQ multiplex PCR, and the TCRdb table lists in-frame clones only, not all of them. The table includes approximately 59,000 clones, about 87% detected once. The sequencing sample was made of PBMCs. These receptors came from an older woman with lung cancer. The CDR3 runs from the conserved cysteine through the conserved F or W.

V	J	CDR3
TRBV7-2	TRBJ2-7	CASSQGLYEQYF
TRBV2	TRBJ1-5	CASSEPHQRQHF
TRBV6-5	TRBJ2-5	CASKLGYQETQYF
TRBV11-2	TRBJ2-3	CASSLERTDTQYF
TRBV5-4	TRBJ1-2	CASRDRAVNYGYTF
TRBV24-1	TRBJ2-7	CATSDSGVEQYF
TRBV28	TRBJ2-5	CASSLAPRLARSETQYF
TRBV7-2	TRBJ2-1	CASSLPPRHNEQFF
TRBV6-5	TRBJ1-3	CASSYQGANTIYF
TRBV3-1/TRBV3-2	TRBJ1-6	CASSQDLVFAYSYNSPLHF
TRBV3-1/TRBV3-2	TRBJ2-7	CASSPGLGAGSYEQYF
TRBV9	TRBJ2-5	CASSARQGETQYF
TRBV19	TRBJ1-3	CASAQGDAGNTIYF
TRBV21-1	TRBJ1-5	CASSKAQRRAQHF
TRBV7-6	TRBJ1-1	CASSSRAGTGETEAFF
TRBV9	TRBJ1-6	CASSVASSYNSPLHF
TRBV3-1/TRBV3-2	TRBJ1-5	CASSQYRGLGQPQHF
TRBV29-1	TRBJ1-4	CSAETGREKLFF
TRBV3-1/TRBV3-2	TRBJ2-1	CASSQAYEQFF
TRBV13	TRBJ2-3	CASSGSSDTQYF
TRBV18	TRBJ2-3	CASSPERGGLADTQYF
TRBV4-2	TRBJ1-2	CASSQDNLGYTF